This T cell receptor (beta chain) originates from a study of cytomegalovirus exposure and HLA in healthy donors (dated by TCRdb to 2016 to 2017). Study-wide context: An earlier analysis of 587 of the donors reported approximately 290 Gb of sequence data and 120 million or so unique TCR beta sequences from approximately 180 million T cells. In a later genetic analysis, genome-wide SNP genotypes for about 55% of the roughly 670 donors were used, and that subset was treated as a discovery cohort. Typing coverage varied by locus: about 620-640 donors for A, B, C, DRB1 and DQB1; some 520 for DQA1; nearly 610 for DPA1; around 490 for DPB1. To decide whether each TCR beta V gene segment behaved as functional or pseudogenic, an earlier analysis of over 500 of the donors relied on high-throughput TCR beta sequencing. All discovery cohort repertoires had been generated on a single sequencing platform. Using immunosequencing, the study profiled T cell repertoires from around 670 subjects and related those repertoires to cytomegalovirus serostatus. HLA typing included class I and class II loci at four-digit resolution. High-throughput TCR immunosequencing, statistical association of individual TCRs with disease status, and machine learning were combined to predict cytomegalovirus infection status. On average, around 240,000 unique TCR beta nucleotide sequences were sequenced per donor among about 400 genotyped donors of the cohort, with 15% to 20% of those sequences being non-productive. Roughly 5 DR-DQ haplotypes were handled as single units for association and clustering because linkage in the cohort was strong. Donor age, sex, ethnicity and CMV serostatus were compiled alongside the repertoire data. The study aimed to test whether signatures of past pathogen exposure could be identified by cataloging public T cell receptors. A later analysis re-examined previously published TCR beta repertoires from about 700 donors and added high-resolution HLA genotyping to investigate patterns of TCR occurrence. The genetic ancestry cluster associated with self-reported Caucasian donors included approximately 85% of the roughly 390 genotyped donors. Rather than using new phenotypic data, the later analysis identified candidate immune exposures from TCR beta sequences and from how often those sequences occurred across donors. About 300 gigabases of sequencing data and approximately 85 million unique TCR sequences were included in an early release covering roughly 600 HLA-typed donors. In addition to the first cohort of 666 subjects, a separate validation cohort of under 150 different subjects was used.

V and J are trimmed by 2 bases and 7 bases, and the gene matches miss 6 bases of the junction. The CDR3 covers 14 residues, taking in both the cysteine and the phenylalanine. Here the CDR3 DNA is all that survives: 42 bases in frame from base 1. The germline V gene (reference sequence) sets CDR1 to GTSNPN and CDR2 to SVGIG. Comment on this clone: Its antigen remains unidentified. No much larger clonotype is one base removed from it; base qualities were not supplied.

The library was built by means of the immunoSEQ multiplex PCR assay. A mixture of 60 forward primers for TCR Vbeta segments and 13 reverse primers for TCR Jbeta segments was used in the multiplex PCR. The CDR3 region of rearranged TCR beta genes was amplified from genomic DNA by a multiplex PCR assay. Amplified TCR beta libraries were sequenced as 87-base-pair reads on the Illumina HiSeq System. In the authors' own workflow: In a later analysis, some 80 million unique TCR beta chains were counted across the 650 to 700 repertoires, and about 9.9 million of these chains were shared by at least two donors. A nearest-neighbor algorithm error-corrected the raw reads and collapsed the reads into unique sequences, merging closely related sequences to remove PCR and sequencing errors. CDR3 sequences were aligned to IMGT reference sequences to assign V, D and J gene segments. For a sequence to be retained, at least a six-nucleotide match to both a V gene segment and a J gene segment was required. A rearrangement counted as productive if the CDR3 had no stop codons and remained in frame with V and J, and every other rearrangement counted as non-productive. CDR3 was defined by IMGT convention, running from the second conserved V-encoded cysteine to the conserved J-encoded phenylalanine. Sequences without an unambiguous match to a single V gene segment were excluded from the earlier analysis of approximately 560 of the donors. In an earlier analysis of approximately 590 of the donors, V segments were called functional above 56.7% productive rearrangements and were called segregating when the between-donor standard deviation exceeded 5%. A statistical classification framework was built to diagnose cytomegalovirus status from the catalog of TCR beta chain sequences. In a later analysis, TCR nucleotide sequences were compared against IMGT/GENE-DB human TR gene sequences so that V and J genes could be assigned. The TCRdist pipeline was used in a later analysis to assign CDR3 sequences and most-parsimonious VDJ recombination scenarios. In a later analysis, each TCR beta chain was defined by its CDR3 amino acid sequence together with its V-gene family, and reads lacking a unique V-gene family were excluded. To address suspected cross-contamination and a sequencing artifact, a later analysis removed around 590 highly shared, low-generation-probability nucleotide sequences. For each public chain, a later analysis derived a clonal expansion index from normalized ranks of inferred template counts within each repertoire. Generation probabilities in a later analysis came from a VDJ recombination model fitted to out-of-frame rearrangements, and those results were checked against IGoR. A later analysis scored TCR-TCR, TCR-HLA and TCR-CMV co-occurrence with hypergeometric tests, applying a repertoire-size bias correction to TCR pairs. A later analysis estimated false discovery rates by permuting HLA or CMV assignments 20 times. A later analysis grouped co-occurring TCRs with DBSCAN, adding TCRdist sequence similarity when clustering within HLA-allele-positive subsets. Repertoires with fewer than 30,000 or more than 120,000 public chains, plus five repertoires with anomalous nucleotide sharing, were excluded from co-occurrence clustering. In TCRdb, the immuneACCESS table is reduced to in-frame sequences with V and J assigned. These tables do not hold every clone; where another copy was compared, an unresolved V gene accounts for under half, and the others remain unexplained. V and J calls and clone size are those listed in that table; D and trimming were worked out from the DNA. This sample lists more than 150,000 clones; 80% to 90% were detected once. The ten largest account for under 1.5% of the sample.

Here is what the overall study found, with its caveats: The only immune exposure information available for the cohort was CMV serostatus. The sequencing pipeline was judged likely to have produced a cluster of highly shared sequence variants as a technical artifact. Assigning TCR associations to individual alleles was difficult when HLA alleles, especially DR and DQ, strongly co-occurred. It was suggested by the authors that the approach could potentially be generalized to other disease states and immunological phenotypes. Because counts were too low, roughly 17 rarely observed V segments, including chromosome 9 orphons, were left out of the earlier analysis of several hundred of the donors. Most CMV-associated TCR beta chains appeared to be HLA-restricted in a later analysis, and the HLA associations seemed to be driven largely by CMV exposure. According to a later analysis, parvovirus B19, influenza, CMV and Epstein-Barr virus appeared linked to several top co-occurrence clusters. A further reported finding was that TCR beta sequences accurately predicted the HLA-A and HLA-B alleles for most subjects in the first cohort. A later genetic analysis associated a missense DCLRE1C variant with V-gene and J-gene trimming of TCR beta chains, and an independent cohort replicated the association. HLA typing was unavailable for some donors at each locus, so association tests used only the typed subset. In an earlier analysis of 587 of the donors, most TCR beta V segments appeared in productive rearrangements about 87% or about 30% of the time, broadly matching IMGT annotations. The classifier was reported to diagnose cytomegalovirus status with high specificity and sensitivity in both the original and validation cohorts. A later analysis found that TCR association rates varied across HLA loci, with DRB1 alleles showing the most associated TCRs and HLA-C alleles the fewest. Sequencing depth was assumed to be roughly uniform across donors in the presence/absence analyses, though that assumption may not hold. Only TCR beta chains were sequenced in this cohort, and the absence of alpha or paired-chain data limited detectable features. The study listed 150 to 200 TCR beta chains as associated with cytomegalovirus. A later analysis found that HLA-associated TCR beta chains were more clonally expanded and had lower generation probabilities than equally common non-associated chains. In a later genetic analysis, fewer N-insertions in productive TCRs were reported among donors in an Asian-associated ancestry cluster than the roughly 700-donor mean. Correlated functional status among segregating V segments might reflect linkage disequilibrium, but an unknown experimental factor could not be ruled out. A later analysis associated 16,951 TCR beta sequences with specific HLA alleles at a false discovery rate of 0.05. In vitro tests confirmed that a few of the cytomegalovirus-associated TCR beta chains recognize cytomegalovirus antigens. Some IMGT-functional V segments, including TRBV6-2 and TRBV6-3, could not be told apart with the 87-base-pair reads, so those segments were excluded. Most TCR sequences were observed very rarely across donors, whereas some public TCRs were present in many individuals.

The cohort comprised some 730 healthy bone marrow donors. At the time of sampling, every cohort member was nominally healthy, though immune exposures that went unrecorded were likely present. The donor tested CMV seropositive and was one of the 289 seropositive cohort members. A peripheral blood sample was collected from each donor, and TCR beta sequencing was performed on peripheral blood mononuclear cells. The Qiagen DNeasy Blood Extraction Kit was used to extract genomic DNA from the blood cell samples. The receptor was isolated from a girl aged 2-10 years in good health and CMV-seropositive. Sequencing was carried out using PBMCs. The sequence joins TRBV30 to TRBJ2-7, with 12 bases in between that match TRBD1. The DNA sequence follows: TGTGCCTGGAGTCAAGGGACAGGGGGCCAGGAGCAGTACTTC. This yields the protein CAWSQGTGGQEQYF.